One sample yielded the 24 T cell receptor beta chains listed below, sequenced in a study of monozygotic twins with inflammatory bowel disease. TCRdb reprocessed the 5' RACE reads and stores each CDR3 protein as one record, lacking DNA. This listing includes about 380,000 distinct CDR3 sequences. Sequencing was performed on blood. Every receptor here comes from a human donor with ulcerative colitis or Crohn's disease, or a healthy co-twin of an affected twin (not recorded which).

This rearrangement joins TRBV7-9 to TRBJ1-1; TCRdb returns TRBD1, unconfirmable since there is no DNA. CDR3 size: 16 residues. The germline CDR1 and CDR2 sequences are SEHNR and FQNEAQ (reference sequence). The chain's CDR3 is CASSLWTGGISTEAFF.

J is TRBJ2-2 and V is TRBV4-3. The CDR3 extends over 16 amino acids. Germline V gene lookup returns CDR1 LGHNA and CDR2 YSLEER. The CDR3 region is CASSQAERTNTGELFF.

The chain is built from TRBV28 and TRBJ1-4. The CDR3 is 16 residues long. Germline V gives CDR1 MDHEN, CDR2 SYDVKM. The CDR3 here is CASSLGKRGGDEKLFF.

CDR3 residues: CASSQGDRLHTEAFF. This sequence joins TRBV4-1 and TRBJ1-1; TCRdb calls TRBD1, which cannot be checked without DNA. Looked up from germline, CDR1 is MGHRA and CDR2 is YSYEKL. This CDR3 is 15 amino acids long.

CDR3: CASRSLDRYQETQYF. The genes are TRBV28 and TRBJ2-5; there is no DNA to check the TCRdb D call of TRBD2. The V gene's germline CDR1 is MDHEN and CDR2 SYDVKM. The CDR3 covers 15 residues.

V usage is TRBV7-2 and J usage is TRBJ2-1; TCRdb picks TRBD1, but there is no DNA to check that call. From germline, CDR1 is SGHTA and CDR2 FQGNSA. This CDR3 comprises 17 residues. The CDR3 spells CASSLRLAGHPYNEQFF.

This CDR3 reads CASSLPGTRTRRRSQVEQFF. The chain joins TRBV28 to TRBJ2-1; TCRdb names TRBD2, which stays unverified in the absence of DNA. The CDR3 runs 20 residues. The germline V gene has CDR1 MDHEN and CDR2 SYDVKM.

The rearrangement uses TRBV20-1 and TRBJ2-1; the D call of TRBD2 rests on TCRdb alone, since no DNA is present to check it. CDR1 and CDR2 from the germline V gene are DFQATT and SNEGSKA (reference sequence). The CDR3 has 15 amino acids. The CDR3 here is CSASGGTSGGNEQFF.

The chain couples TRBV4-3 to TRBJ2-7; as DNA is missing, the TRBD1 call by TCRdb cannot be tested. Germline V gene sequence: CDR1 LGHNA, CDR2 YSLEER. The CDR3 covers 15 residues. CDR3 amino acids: CASSQLQEDLYEQYF.

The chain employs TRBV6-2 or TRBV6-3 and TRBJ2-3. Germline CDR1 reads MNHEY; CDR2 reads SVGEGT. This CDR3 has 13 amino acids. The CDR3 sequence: CASSYLQRDAQYF.

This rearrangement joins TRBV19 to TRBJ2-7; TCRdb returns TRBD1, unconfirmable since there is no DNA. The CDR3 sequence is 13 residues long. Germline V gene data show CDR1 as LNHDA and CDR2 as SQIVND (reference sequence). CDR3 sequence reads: CATIGTETYEQYF.

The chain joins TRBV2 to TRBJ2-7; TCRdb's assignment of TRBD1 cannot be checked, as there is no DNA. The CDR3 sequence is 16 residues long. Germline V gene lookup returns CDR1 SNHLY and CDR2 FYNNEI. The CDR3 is CASSEALGPITYEQYF.

CDR3 region: CASSKGTQRGEQFF. V is TRBV5-1 and J is TRBJ2-1; TCRdb outputs TRBD1, but without DNA this stays unchecked. Germline CDR1 reads SGHRS; CDR2 reads YFSETQ. This CDR3 has 14 amino acids.

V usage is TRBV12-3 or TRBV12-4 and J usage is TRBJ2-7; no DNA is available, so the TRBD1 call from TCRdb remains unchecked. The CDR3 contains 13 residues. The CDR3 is CASRPGPSYEQYF.

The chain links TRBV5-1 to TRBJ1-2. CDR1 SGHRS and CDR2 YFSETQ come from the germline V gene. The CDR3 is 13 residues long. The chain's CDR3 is CASSTGANYGYTF. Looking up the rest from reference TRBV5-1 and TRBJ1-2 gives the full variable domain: KAGVTQTPRYLIKTRGQQVTLSCSPISGHRSVSWYQQTPGQGLQFLFEYFSETQRNKGNFPGRFSGRQFSNSRSEMNVSTLELGDSALYLCASSTGANYGYTFGSGTRLTVV.

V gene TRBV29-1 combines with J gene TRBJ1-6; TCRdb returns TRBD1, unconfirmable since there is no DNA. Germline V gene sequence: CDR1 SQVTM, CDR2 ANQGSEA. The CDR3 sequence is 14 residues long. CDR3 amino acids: CSVSTGGRNSPLHF.

This CDR3 reads CASSRDRGVGGANVLTF. The chain couples TRBV6-1 to TRBJ2-6; the TCRdb call, TRBD1, lacks DNA for checking. The CDR3 sequence is 17 residues long. Germline V CDR1 and CDR2: MNHNS, SASEGT.

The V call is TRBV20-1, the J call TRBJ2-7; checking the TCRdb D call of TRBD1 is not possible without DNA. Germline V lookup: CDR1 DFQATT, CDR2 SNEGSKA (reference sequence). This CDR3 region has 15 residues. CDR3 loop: CSARGARDRSYEQYF.

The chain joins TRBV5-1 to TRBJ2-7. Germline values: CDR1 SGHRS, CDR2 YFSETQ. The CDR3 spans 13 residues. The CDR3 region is CASSQGKGYEQYF.

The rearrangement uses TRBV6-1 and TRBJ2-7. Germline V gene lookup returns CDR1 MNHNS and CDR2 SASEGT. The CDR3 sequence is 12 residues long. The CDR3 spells CASRPQLYEQYF.

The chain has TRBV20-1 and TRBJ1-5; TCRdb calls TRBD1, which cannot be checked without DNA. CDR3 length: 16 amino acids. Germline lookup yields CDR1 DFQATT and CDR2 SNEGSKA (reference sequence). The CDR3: CSARERGGYSNQPQHF.

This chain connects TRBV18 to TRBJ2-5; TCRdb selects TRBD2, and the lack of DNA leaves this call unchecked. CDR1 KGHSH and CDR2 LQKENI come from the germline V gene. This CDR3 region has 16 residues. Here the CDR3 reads CASSPGLSFVGETQYF.

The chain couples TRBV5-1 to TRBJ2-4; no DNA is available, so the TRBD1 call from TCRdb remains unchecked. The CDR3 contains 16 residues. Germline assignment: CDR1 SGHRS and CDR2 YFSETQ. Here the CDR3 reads CASSPDPDSSRNIQYF.

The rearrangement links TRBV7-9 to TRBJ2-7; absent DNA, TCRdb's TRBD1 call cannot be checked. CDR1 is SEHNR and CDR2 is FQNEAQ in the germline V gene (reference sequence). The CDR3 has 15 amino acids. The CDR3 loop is CASSRQGRENYEQYF.